This section outlines one TCR beta chain sequence together with its context. These data are taken from a study of memory CD4+ T cells and cytomegalovirus serostatus. This CDR3 is built from 17 residues. Single viable CD3+CD4+CD8-CD45RO+ cells were sorted as the memory CD4+ T cells. Clones were read by immunoSEQ multiplex PCR, and TCRdb kept only the in-frame ones, dropping some. The data show 55,000 to 65,000 clones, about 81% seen once. The sequencing input was memory CD4+ T cells from blood. The chain couples TRBV21-1 to TRBJ1-3. TRBV21-1 is shown as a pseudogene. This TCR was recovered from an adult in good health and CMV-seronegative. CDR3 coding DNA: TGTGCCAGCAGCAAAACCCCTAGGGCAGTAGCTGGAAACACCATATATTTT. Translation: CASSKTPRAVAGNTIYF.